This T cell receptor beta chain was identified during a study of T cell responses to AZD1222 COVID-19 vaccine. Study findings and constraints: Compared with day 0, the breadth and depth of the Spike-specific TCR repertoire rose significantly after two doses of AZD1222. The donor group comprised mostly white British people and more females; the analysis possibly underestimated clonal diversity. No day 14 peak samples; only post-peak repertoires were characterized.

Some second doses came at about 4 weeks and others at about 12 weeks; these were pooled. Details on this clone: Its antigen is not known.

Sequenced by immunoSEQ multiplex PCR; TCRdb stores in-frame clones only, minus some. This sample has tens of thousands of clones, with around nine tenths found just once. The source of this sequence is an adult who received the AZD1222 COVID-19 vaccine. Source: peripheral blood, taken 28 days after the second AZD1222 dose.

The CDR3 DNA follows: TGTGCCAGCAGTGAGGGACAGGGTACTGGCACTGAAGCTTTCTTT. It codes for CASSEGQGTGTEAFF. The gene calls are TRBV6-1 and TRBJ1-1, with TRBD1 matching 9 bases. The CDR3 runs to 15 residues. Unmatched junction bases numbered 6, after V lost 3 bases and J lost 4 bases. Germline CDR1 and CDR2: MNHNS and SASEGT.